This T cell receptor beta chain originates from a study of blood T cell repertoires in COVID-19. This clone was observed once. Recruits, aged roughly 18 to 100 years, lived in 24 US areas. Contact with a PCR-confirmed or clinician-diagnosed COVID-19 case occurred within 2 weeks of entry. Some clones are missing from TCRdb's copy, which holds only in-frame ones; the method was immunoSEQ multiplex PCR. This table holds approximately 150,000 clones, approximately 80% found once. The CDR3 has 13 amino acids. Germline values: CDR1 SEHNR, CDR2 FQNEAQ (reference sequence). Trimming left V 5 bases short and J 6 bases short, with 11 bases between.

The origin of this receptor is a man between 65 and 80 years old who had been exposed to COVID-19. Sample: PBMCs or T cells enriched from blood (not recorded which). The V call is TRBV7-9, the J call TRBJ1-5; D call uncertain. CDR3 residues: CASSPTRGQPQHF. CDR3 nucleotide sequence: TGTGCCAGCAGCCCTACCCGCGGTCAGCCCCAGCATTTT.